This T cell receptor (beta chain) derives from a study of T cell repertoires in cytomegalovirus infection. Study-wide points: HLA-C-restricted TCR beta clonotypes specific for CMV led the ex vivo response.

One entry per CDR3 protein results from TCRdb running MiXCR on the reads. The sample contains around 900,000 distinct CDR3 sequences, around 32% of which appear only once. V shed 6 bases and J 3 bases; nucleotides not matched to a gene: 3. The CDR3 runs 14 residues. Comment on this clonotype: Its antigen is undetermined.

The sequence was obtained from a human donor in good health (CMV status not recorded). Some clones in this sample may be carry-over from other donors' samples. The chain recombines TRBV12-3 or TRBV12-4 with TRBJ2-5; 11 bases fit TRBD2. Sequenced material: cultured CD8+ T cells from PBMCs, taken from culture after CMV antigen stimulation. DNA for the CDR3: TGTGCCAGCAGACTAGCGGGGGCTGAAGAGACCCAGTACTTC. It codes for CASRLAGAEETQYF.